Listed below are T cell receptor beta chains from one sample, sequenced in a study of T cell repertoires in cytomegalovirus infection. Antigen specificity for these receptors is unknown. TCRdb processed the reads anew with MiXCR; each CDR3 protein has one entry. The table records around 71,000 distinct CDR3 sequences, 20% to 25% of them present only once. The sample here was CD8+ T cells from cultured PBMCs, taken from culture after CMV antigen stimulation. The receptors shown here come from a human donor in good health (CMV status not recorded). Some clones in this sample may be carry-over from other donors' samples. The CDR3 runs from the conserved cysteine through the conserved F or W. D genes are given only for firm matches. Where a row states a size, it is once, few, many or the class of an expanded clone; other rows omit it.

size,D,J,V,CDR3,DNA
NA,TRBD1,TRBJ1-6,TRBV7-2,CASSGSRGHNSPLHF,TGTGCCAGCAGCGGCTCCAGGGGGCACAATTCACCCCTCCACTTT
NA,NA,TRBJ1-5,TRBV6-1,CASSNGQNNQPQHF,TGTGCCAGCAGCAACGGCCAGAATAATCAGCCCCAGCATTTT
NA,TRBD2,TRBJ2-3,TRBV7-9,CASNGAGGYDTQYF,TGTGCCAGCAACGGAGCGGGGGGGTACGATACGCAGTATTTT
NA,TRBD1,TRBJ1-3,TRBV7-2,CASSSYRGYSGNTIYF,TGTGCCAGCAGCAGCTACAGGGGTTACTCTGGAAACACCATATATTTT
few,NA,TRBJ2-2,TRBV6-1,CASSPGYTGELFF,TGTGCCAGCAGCCCCGGATACACCGGGGAGCTGTTTTTT
NA,NA,TRBJ1-2,TRBV7-2,CASSDTGRGGYTF,TGTGCCAGCAGCGATACAGGGAGGGGTGGCTACACCTTC
few,TRBD1,TRBJ1-2,TRBV4-1,CASSPTGGANYGYTF,TGCGCCAGCAGCCCTACAGGGGGCGCTAACTATGGCTACACCTTC
NA,TRBD1,TRBJ2-2,TRBV12-3/TRBV12-4,CASSRDRENTGELFF,TGTGCCAGCAGCCGCGACAGGGAGAACACCGGGGAGCTGTTTTTT
few,NA,TRBJ1-1,TRBV5-1,CASSLTRNEAFF,TGCGCCAGCAGCCTTACACGGAATGAAGCTTTCTTT
many,NA,TRBJ1-1,TRBV24-1,CATSVQGRETEAFF,TGTGCCACCAGTGTTCAGGGAAGGGAAACTGAAGCTTTCTTT
NA,NA,TRBJ2-7,TRBV4-1,CASSPEGGGAAEQYF,TGCGCCAGCAGCCCAGAAGGGGGGGGGGCCGCCGAGCAGTACTTC
NA,TRBD1,TRBJ1-1,TRBV7-6,CASSSPGTGVEAFF,TGTGCCAGCAGCTCGCCCGGGACAGGGGTTGAAGCTTTCTTT
few,NA,TRBJ2-1,TRBV7-8,CASSLKKNEQFF,TGTGCCAGCAGCTTGAAGAAAAATGAGCAGTTCTTC
NA,TRBD2,TRBJ2-7,TRBV9,CASSPGGVSYEQYF,TGTGCCAGCAGCCCTGGGGGGGTCTCCTACGAGCAGTACTTC
NA,NA,TRBJ1-4,TRBV10-3,CAISEPGDRDEKLFF,TGTGCCATCAGTGAGCCCGGCGACCGAGACGAAAAACTGTTTTTT
NA,NA,TRBJ2-1,TRBV6-5,CASSYPGDRPLSSYNEQFF,TGTGCCAGCAGTTACCCGGGGGACAGACCTTTGAGCTCCTACAATGAGCAGTTCTTC
NA,TRBD1,TRBJ2-3,TRBV12-3/TRBV12-4,CASSLQGASTDTQYF,TGTGCCAGCAGTTTACAGGGGGCTAGCACAGATACGCAGTATTTT
few,TRBD1,TRBJ2-1,TRBV7-6,CASSRGQGNYNEQFF,TGTGCCAGCAGCCGAGGACAGGGGAACTACAATGAGCAGTTCTTC
few,NA,TRBJ2-7,TRBV7-9,CASSPTLAAAYEQYF,TGTGCCAGCAGCCCAACATTGGCGGCAGCCTACGAGCAGTACTTC
many,TRBD1,TRBJ2-1,TRBV24-1,CATSEHRDRGYNEQFF,TGTGCCACCAGTGAGCACCGGGACAGGGGCTACAATGAGCAGTTCTTC
NA,NA,TRBJ1-1,TRBV7-9,CASSLISGNTEAFF,TGTGCCAGCAGCTTAATCTCAGGGAACACTGAAGCTTTCTTT
few,NA,TRBJ2-7,TRBV19,CASSIVDSTYEQYF,TGTGCCAGTAGTATAGTCGACAGTACCTACGAGCAGTACTTC
many,NA,TRBJ2-7,TRBV7-2,CASSLPSYEQYF,TGTGCCAGCAGCCTCCCCTCCTACGAGCAGTACTTC
few,NA,TRBJ1-3,TRBV3-1,CASSPFAGIGNTIYF,TGTGCCAGCAGCCCCTTTGCAGGCATTGGAAACACCATATATTTT
few,TRBD2,TRBJ2-7,TRBV7-2,CASSLVAGSYEQYF,TGTGCCAGCAGCTTGGTAGCGGGCAGTTACGAGCAGTACTTC
NA,NA,TRBJ1-2,TRBV4-3,CASSQDARVATANYGYTF,TGCGCCAGCAGCCAAGATGCTAGGGTAGCCACTGCTAACTATGGCTACACCTTC
NA,TRBD2,TRBJ2-3,TRBV5-4,CASSLRTSGGAKDTQYF,TGTGCCAGCAGCCTACGGACTAGCGGGGGGGCCAAAGATACGCAGTATTTT
NA,NA,TRBJ2-3,TRBV4-1,CASSQEKPSTDTQYF,TGCGCCAGCAGCCAAGAAAAACCTAGCACAGATACGCAGTATTTT
few,NA,TRBJ2-1,TRBV27,CASKGNNEQFF,TGTGCCAGCAAAGGGAACAATGAGCAGTTCTTC
few,TRBD1,TRBJ1-5,TRBV7-2,CASSFTGGIGNQPQHF,TGTGCCAGCAGCTTTACAGGGGGCATCGGCAATCAGCCCCAGCATTTT
few,TRBD2,TRBJ2-3,TRBV4-1,CASRLSGGFDSTDTQYF,TGCGCCAGCAGGCTTAGCGGGGGGTTTGATAGCACAGATACGCAGTATTTT
NA,NA,TRBJ2-1,TRBV7-9,CASSSPGQAYSYNEQFF,TGTGCCAGCAGCTCCCCGGGTCAGGCGTATTCTTACAATGAGCAGTTCTTC
few,NA,TRBJ2-7,TRBV4-1,CASSQDRTGGIEQYF,TGCGCCAGCAGCCAAGACCGCACCGGGGGAATCGAGCAGTACTTC
NA,NA,TRBJ2-2,TRBV7-9,CASSFGDWAGELFF,TGTGCCAGCAGCTTCGGAGATTGGGCCGGGGAGCTGTTTTTT
NA,NA,TRBJ2-5,TRBV6-5,CASSSGGTQYF,TGTGCCAGCAGCTCTGGGGGGACCCAGTACTTC
NA,TRBD1,TRBJ1-1,TRBV6-5,CASSFSTGTTEAFF,TGTGCCAGCAGTTTCTCGACAGGGACCACTGAAGCTTTCTTT
NA,NA,TRBJ1-1,TRBV7-9,CASSLPTGNTEAFF,TGTGCCAGCAGCTTACCGACAGGGAACACTGAAGCTTTCTTT
NA,TRBD1,TRBJ1-1,TRBV7-2,CASITQLFDRGAEAFF,TGTGCCAGCATTACCCAGCTATTCGACAGGGGCGCTGAAGCTTTCTTT